This passage covers 11 T cell receptor beta chains from one sample sequenced in a study of graft-versus-host responses after intestinal transplantation. This table comes from immunoSEQ multiplex PCR, and its TCRdb copy is limited to in-frame clones, with some not included. The sample records about 48,000 clones, around 90% being singletons. No antigen is known for these receptors. This specimen consisted of unstimulated CD4+ T cells sorted from spleen or lymph node cells, obtained before transplant. The source is a human donor who was the organ donor for an intestinal transplant.

V usage is TRBV7-3 and J usage is TRBJ2-1; the match to TRBD1 covers 8 bases. The CDR3 has 15 residues. Germline V lookup: CDR1 SGHTA, CDR2 FQGTGA. V shed 1 base, J shed 6 bases, and the junction held 5 bases outside the gene matches. This CDR3 reads CASSLMGQDPNEQFF. In DNA, the CDR3 is TGTGCCAGCAGCTTAATGGGACAGGATCCCAATGAGCAGTTCTTC.

The chain joins TRBV4-2 to TRBJ1-2; D is unresolved. Germline values: CDR1 LGHNA, CDR2 YNFKEQ. The CDR3 spans 15 residues. Trimming cost V 0 bases and J 6 bases, with 14 bases left between them. In nucleotides, the CDR3 is TGTGCCAGCAGCCAAGAAAACACGGTCTGGAATGGCTACACCTTC. It yields the protein CASSQENTVWNGYTF.

The table lists this clone with a count of one. The gene calls are TRBV4-2 and TRBJ2-7; TRBD2 matches at 11 bases. CDR1 is LGHNA and CDR2 is YNFKEQ in the germline V gene. The V gene end was trimmed by 3 bases and the J gene end by 4 bases; junction bases not matched to a gene: 8. The CDR3 has 16 amino acids. This chain's CDR3 is CASSHHTSGSRYEQYF. The CDR3 region has the DNA TGTGCCAGCAGCCATCACACTAGCGGGAGTAGATACGAGCAGTACTTC.

This clone has a handful of counts. This rearrangement joins TRBV19 to TRBJ2-7; 9 positions agree with TRBD1. CDR3 length: 14 residues. Germline V CDR1 and CDR2: LNHDA, SQIVND (reference sequence). The ends lost 1 base at V and 3 bases at J; junction bases unmatched: 1. For the CDR3, the DNA is TGTGCCAGTAGTATAGGACAGGGGGTCTACGAGCAGTACTTC. It is translated as CASSIGQGVYEQYF.

The rearrangement links TRBV15 to TRBJ2-3; TRBD2 might be the D (6 bases). Germline V CDR1 and CDR2: LNHNV, YYDKDF (reference sequence). The CDR3 loop spans 11 amino acids. V was pared by 8 bases and J by 5 bases, with 8 bases between. The CDR3 DNA sequence: TGTGCCACCGGCGGGGAAGATACGCAGTATTTT. This sequence encodes CATGGEDTQYF.

The chain uses TRBV5-1 and TRBJ2-1; D not resolved. The CDR3 contains 12 residues. V was cut by 1 base and J by 7 bases, with 6 bases left in between. CDR1 and CDR2 from the germline V gene are SGHRS and YFSETQ. For the CDR3, the DNA is TGCGCCAGCAGCTTGTTGGTAAATGAGCAGTTCTTC. The encoded protein is CASSLLVNEQFF.

The rearrangement links TRBV5-1 to TRBJ2-3, with TRBD2 matching 12 bases. V shed 0 bases and J 0 bases; nucleotides not matched to a gene: 2. CDR3 length equals 17 residues. Per the germline V gene, CDR1 is SGHRS and CDR2 is YFSETQ. The CDR3 sequence is CASSLAGTSGSTDTQYF. The CDR3 coding sequence is TGCGCCAGCAGCTTGGCCGGGACTAGCGGGAGCACAGATACGCAGTATTTT.

This clone has only one observation. This chain connects TRBV5-4 to TRBJ1-2; TRBD1 aligns across 9 bases. Germline loops: CDR1 SGHNT, CDR2 YYREEE (reference sequence). The CDR3 sequence is 14 residues long. V shed 4 bases and J 4 bases; nucleotides not matched to a gene: 5. CDR3: CASSPGQGVYGYTF. For the CDR3, the DNA is TGTGCCAGCAGCCCGGGACAGGGTGTCTATGGCTACACCTTC.

The chain employs TRBV6-5 and TRBJ2-7; 11 positions agree with TRBD2. Germline V lookup: CDR1 MNHEY, CDR2 SVGAGI. This CDR3 is built from 14 residues. The V and J ends lost 6 bases and 3 bases, in that order; junction bases with no gene match: 4. CDR3 amino acids: CASRASGRNYEQYF. DNA for the CDR3: TGTGCCAGCAGAGCTAGCGGGAGGAACTACGAGCAGTACTTC.

CDR3 nucleotides: TGTGCCAGCAGCTCCCAAGTAGCGGGCCGCGGCTCCTACGAGCAGTACTTC. Translating it yields CASSSQVAGRGSYEQYF. This chain links TRBV11-2 with TRBJ2-7; 7 bases agree with TRBD2. In germline, CDR1 is SGHAT, CDR2 FQNNGV. Unmatched junction bases numbered 12, after V lost 4 bases and J lost 0 bases. This CDR3 is 17 amino acids long.

This chain joins TRBV4-2 and TRBJ2-1, with a possible D match to TRBD2 (6 bases). The CDR3 has 18 amino acids. V shed 4 bases and J shed 0 bases, with 19 bases lying between them. The germline gives CDR1 LGHNA, CDR2 YNFKEQ. The CDR3 sequence: CASSRGPGVAYSYNEQFF. In nucleotides, the CDR3 is TGTGCCAGCAGCCGAGGTCCGGGGGTAGCGTACTCCTACAATGAGCAGTTCTTC.